These 4 T cell receptor beta chains originate from one sample sequenced in a study of shared clonotypes between healthy human individuals. Sequencing used immunoSEQ multiplex PCR; TCRdb keeps in-frame clones, though not all of them. Seen here are approximately 810,000 clones, 90% to 95% observed once, and the top ten hold 24%. CD45RO-negative CD8 cells positively selected for CCR7 made up the naive population, which excluded terminally differentiated effector memory CD45RA+ cells. The sequenced sample consisted of naive CD8+ T cells sorted from blood. The receptors come from a young man in good health.

Notes on this clone: The same CDR3 is also encoded by other DNA sequences in this sample. The J gene is TRBJ2-7, the V gene TRBV4-3, with a weak D call TRBD2 (5 bases). The CDR3 consists of 14 residues. Germline-derived CDR1 and CDR2 are LGHNA and YSLEER. V shed 1 base and J shed 3 bases, with 10 bases lying between them. CDR3 coding DNA: TGCGCCAGCAGCCAAGGCACTAGAAGCTACGAGCAGTACTTC. Translating gives CASSQGTRSYEQYF.

The chain is built from TRBV10-1 and TRBJ1-1; D might be TRBD1 (6 bases). Per the germline V gene, CDR1 is WNHNN and CDR2 is SYGVQD (reference sequence). V was cut by 0 bases and J by 1 base, with 15 bases left in between. The CDR3 is 17 residues long. In DNA, the CDR3 is TGCGCCAGCAGTGAGTCGACACGGTGGACAGCGAACACTGAAGCTTTCTTT. It codes for CASSESTRWTANTEAFF.

The J gene is TRBJ2-5, the V gene TRBV7-9, with TRBD1 matching over 8 bases. The CDR3 contains 16 residues. V was pared by 5 bases and J by 2 bases, with 10 bases of the junction left unmatched. Germline-derived CDR1 and CDR2 are SEHNR and FQNEAQ (reference sequence). CDR3 loop: CASSLDRGWLQETQYF. CDR3 bases: TGTGCCAGCAGCCTCGACAGGGGTTGGCTACAAGAGACCCAGTACTTC.

The chain combines TRBV29-1 with TRBJ2-7, with 12 nucleotides matching TRBD2. The length of the CDR3 is 17 residues. V was pared by 1 base and J by 4 bases, with 11 bases of the junction left unmatched. Germline V gene lookup returns CDR1 SQVTM and CDR2 ANQGSEA. The CDR3, as DNA: TGCAGCGTTGAAGGGGATCCTAGGACTAGCGGGATTTACGAGCAGTACTTC. This sequence encodes CSVEGDPRTSGIYEQYF.